The 10 T cell receptor beta chains below all came from one sample that was sequenced in a study of blood T cell repertoires in COVID-19. Libraries were prepared by immunoSEQ multiplex PCR; TCRdb keeps only in-frame clonotypes and omits some of them. The sample has fewer than 200,000 clones; roughly 76% are singletons. The sample consisted of peripheral blood. The source of these receptors is a woman in her thirties or forties with COVID-19, enrolled during active disease.

This clone was counted ten times or more. The chain carries TRBV30 and TRBJ2-2; 9 bases are a match to TRBD2. In germline, CDR1 is GTSNPN, CDR2 SVGIG (reference sequence). The CDR3 runs to 15 residues. V shed 3 bases and J 3 bases; nucleotides not matched to a gene: 5. CDR3 region: CAWRGLARDTGELFF. The CDR3 DNA reads TGTGCCTGGAGAGGACTAGCGCGAGACACCGGGGAGCTGTTTTTT.

This clone has a single count. The chain couples TRBV4-2 to TRBJ2-6; TRBD1 might be the D (6 bases). Trimming removed 0 bases at V and 0 bases at J, with 12 bases between. Germline V gene data show CDR1 as LGHNA and CDR2 as YNFKEQ. The CDR3 contains 18 residues. The CDR3, as DNA: TGTGCCAGCAGCCAAGACAGGGGTATTGGCTCTGGGGCCAACGTCCTGACTTTC. Encoded protein: CASSQDRGIGSGANVLTF.

The rearrangement uses TRBV7-9 and TRBJ1-1, with a tentative D call TRBD1 (5 bases). Trimming took 11 bases from V and 4 from J, leaving 11 bases between them. CDR1 is SEHNR, CDR2 FQNEAQ, per germline (reference sequence). The CDR3 is made up of 11 amino acids. CDR3 coding DNA: TGTGCCGTCCGTAGGGGCACTGAAGCTTTCTTT. Translating gives CAVRRGTEAFF.

This clone showed up just once. The chain joins TRBV28 to TRBJ2-7, with 10 bases matching TRBD2. There are 14 residues in the CDR3. Germline-derived CDR1 and CDR2 are MDHEN and SYDVKM. The V segment lost 4 bases and the J segment 2 bases; nucleotides outside the gene matches: 2. CDR3: CASSSGTSAYEQYF. Written as DNA, the CDR3 is TGTGCCAGCAGTTCCGGGACTAGCGCCTACGAGCAGTACTTC.

The V call is TRBV20-1, the J call TRBJ2-5, with D uncertain. Germline V gene sequence: CDR1 DFQATT, CDR2 SNEGSKA (reference sequence). This CDR3 is 11 amino acids long. V lost 6 bases, J lost 4 bases, and 9 bases lay in between. The CDR3 loop reads CSALVGETQYF. CDR3 sequence (DNA): TGCAGTGCCCTAGTGGGAGAGACCCAGTACTTC.

This clone was detected only once. This CDR3 reads CASSILRDRRNQPQHF. CDR3 sequence (DNA): TGTGCCAGTAGTATTCTCCGGGACAGGAGAAATCAGCCCCAGCATTTT. V is TRBV19 and J is TRBJ1-5; 8 nucleotides match TRBD1. V lost 3 bases and J lost 4; bases outside the gene matches: 8. Per the germline V gene, CDR1 is LNHDA and CDR2 is SQIVND (reference sequence). The CDR3 extends over 16 amino acids.

The J gene is TRBJ1-4, the V gene TRBV5-1; D remains unclear. CDR3 size: 15 residues. Germline V gene sequence: CDR1 SGHRS, CDR2 YFSETQ. The ends were cut back, 3 bases at V and 1 base at J, with 10 bases in the middle. The CDR3 sequence: CASSSEPGTNEKLFF. Here the CDR3 DNA reads TGCGCCAGCAGCTCAGAGCCGGGAACTAATGAAAAACTGTTTTTT. Full variable domain (rest looked up from reference TRBV5-1 and TRBJ1-4): KAGVTQTPRYLIKTRGQQVTLSCSPISGHRSVSWYQQTPGQGLQFLFEYFSETQRNKGNFPGRFSGRQFSNSRSEMNVSTLELGDSALYLCASSSEPGTNEKLFFGSGTQLSVL.

This clone showed up just once. The chain recombines TRBV2 with TRBJ1-1; D is perhaps TRBD1 (5 bases). The CDR3 is 13 amino acids. Per germline, CDR1 SNHLY and CDR2 FYNNEI. V lost 11 bases to trimming and J lost 10 bases, with 23 bases between them. CDR3 DNA sequence: TGTGCCCCCATCCAGGGTTGGGGGGAAGTAGCTTTCTTT. Protein product: CAPIQGWGEVAFF.

The rearrangement uses TRBV9 and TRBJ2-1; D possibly corresponds to TRBD1 (6 bases). V was clipped by 2 bases and J by 5 bases, with 17 bases between them. CDR3 size: 16 residues. Germline V gene sequence: CDR1 SGDLS, CDR2 YYNGEE. CDR3 coding DNA: TGTGCCAGCAGCGTTCAGGCCAGGGGATTAAACAATGAGCAGTTCTTC. Translating gives CASSVQARGLNNEQFF.

The V and J genes are TRBV27 and TRBJ1-2; 7 positions match TRBD1. The CDR3 has 12 amino acids. V shed 5 bases, J shed 7 bases, and the junction held 4 bases outside the gene matches. Germline values: CDR1 MNHEY, CDR2 SMNVEV (reference sequence). The CDR3 nucleotides are TGTGCCAGCAGTCCGACAGGGATTGGCTACACCTTC. As protein: CASSPTGIGYTF.